Listed below are T cell receptor beta chains from one sample, sequenced in a study of T cell responses to AZD1222 COVID-19 vaccine. The method was immunoSEQ multiplex PCR; TCRdb's version includes in-frame clones alone and lacks a portion of them. The sample yields around 140,000 clones, approximately 90% seen once. The sample here was peripheral blood, taken on day 0 of AZD1222 vaccination. The receptor source for this set is an adult in good health. Both conserved end residues are part of each CDR3.

v_gene | CDR3aa
TRBV19 | CASSGQGSSYNSPLHF
TRBV10-3 | CAISQDRANQPQHF
TRBV24-1 | CATSDFAPGQAHPGELFF
TRBV4-1 | CASSQDLAGANTGELFF
TRBV18 | CASSPPTHPQFRLEQFF
TRBV7-2 | CASSLYGNNEQFF
TRBV19 | CASSVDGRNSFNEQFF
TRBV5-1 | CASSLKLAGPDTQYF
TRBV4-2 | CASSLSGGRGIDTQYF
TRBV19 | CASRIRHIGGQGLTDTQYF
TRBV5-1 | CASRTDLNTEAFF
TRBV7-9 | CASSLWGTGDGGYTF
TRBV4-1 | CASSPEGSNYGYTF
TRBV10-3 | CAAAGTGGYGYTF
TRBV6-1 | CASSEGPRNTEAFF
TRBV27 | CASSPGTSTYQETQYF
TRBV10-1 | CASSEVKEGEAFF
TRBV11-2 | CASSFRRESYSGNTIYF
TRBV30 | CAWSAGGWGNTIYF
TRBV3-1/TRBV3-2 | CASSQVVRDRGHTPSYEQYF
TRBV7-9 | CASTIRDGDTEAFF
TRBV6-5 | CASSQGGYNSPLHF
TRBV6-5 | CASSSTHTGSSYEQYF
TRBV30 | CAWITRSDRAYEQYF
TRBV5-4 | CASSRDRANTEAFF
TRBV20-1 | CSASVGAEGPLHF
TRBV2 | CASSEAPLIDEQFF
TRBV4-2 | CASSQDRFHNQPQHF
TRBV7-9 | CASSQDQKLFF
TRBV27 | CASTYQTNTGELFF
TRBV30 | CAWSVGSGANVLTF
TRBV12-3/TRBV12-4 | CASSFGGYEQYF
TRBV2 | CATGRARPHNEQFF